This T cell receptor (beta chain) was sequenced during a study of cytomegalovirus exposure and HLA in healthy donors. Study findings and constraints: The classifier was said to identify cytomegalovirus status with high specificity and sensitivity.

Note on this clone: Its target is not known.

The donors belonged to the roughly 110-subject validation cohort, separate from the roughly 650-subject first cohort. The data were produced by immunoSEQ multiplex PCR, yet TCRdb's version contains in-frame clones alone and is incomplete. The table records 150,000 to 160,000 clones, around 84% of them present only once. V lost 6 bases and J lost 11, with 14 bases in between. The germline V gene has CDR1 MDHEN and CDR2 SYDVKM. This CDR3 is built from 11 residues. The source of this sequence is a human donor in good health. The chain joins TRBV28 to TRBJ2-7; no firm D call. Source material: PBMCs. The CDR3 loop is CASRTLGVEYF. The CDR3 DNA follows: TGTGCCAGCAGGACACTTGGTGTGGAGTACTTC.